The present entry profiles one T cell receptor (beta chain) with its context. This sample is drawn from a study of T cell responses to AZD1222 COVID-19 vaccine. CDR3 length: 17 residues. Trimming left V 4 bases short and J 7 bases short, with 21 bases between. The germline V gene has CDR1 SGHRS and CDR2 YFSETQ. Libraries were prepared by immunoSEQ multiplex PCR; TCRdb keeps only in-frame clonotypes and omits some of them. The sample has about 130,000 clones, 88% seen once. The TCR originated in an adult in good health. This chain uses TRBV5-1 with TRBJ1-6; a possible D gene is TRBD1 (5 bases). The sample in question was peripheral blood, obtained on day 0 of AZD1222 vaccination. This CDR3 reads CASSLNAPGLRNSPLHF. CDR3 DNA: TGCGCCAGCAGCCTGAACGCGCCGGGGCTCCGAAATTCACCCCTCCACTTT.